The rows below give T cell receptor beta chains drawn from one sample of a study of monozygotic twins with inflammatory bowel disease. Reprocessing the 5' RACE reads, TCRdb reports a single entry for every CDR3 protein and omits DNA. Recorded for this sample: approximately 200,000 distinct CDR3 sequences. Specimen: blood. Source of these receptors: a human donor with ulcerative colitis or Crohn's disease, or a healthy co-twin of an affected twin (not recorded which). The CDR3 runs from the conserved cysteine through the conserved F or W. Each record gives: J gene, V gene, CDR3 protein.

>TRBJ2-3|TRBV18
CASSPPNRDTQYF
>TRBJ1-2|TRBV5-6
CASSPNFGSLNYGYTF
>TRBJ2-5|TRBV20-1
CSATLTETQYF
>TRBJ1-4|TRBV2
CASSLGVLGEKLFF
>TRBJ2-7|TRBV6-1
CASSPRQVTYEQYF
>TRBJ1-1|TRBV15
CATSREGHFRNTEAFF
>TRBJ2-6|TRBV19
CASSRRVTSSGANVLTF
>TRBJ2-7|TRBV5-6
CASSPDRSRYEQYF
>TRBJ1-1|TRBV6-1
CASSGTANTEAFF
>TRBJ2-1|TRBV29-1
CSVVRWGVGNEQFF
>TRBJ1-1|TRBV6-2/TRBV6-3
CASSPRVWQGVRNTEAFF
>TRBJ2-5|TRBV7-2
CASSLDGGSQETQYF
>TRBJ2-6|TRBV4-1
CASSPRTGVLVSGANVLTF
>TRBJ2-1|TRBV9
CASSSGTGGPNEQFF
>TRBJ2-2|TRBV20-1
CSARAIGRLAGELFF
>TRBJ2-1|TRBV5-1
CASSALAGDKGSSYNEQFF
>TRBJ2-3|TRBV20-1
CSAVYSSTDTQYF